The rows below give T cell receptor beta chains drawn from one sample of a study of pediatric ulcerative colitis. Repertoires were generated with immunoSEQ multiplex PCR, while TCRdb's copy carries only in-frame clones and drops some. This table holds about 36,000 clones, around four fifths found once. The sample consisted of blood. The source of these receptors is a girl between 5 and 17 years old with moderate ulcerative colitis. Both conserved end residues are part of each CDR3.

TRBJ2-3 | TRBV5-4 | CASTSRGGLEDTQYF
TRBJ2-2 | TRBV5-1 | CASSLSGSTGELFF
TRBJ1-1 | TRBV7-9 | CASSLALSTARNTEAFF
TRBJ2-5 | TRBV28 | CASSPGLAGVYQETQYF
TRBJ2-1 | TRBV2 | CASRRAGLSSGLSRFF
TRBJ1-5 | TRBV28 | CASSLRLNQPQHF
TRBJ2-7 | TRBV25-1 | CASSAWTSGSSYEQYF
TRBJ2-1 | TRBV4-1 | CASSQDWTNEQFF
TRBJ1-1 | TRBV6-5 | CASSYSRVNTEAFF
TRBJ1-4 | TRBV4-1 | CASSQAAGTGTNEKLFF
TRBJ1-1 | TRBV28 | CASRLGRAPLTEAFF
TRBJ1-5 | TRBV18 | CASSVQRGSSNQPQHF
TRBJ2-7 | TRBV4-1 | CASSQGIETGDYEQYF
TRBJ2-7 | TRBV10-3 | CAISGGSDSPTIYEQYF
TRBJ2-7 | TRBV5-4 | CASSLVRASSYEQYF
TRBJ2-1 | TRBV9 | CASSGIGQPWEQFF
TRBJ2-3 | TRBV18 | CASSPWTTSTDTQYF
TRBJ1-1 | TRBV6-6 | CASSYSGTETEAFF
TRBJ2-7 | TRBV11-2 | CASALRGGAYEQYF
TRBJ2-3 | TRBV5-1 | CATMTSPGSTDTQYF
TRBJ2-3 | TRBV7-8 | CASRTGTHRTDTQYF
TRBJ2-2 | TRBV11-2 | CASSLVFTTGELFF
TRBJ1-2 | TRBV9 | CASSTIAGDYGYTF
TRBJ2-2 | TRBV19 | CASSIPIAGDGSGELFF
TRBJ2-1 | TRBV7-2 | CASSPEPGRGYNEQFF
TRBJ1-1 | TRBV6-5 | CASSARGQGNTEAFF